These 28 T cell receptor beta chains came from one sample sequenced in a study of blood T cells in healthy people across ages (dated by TCRdb to 2015 to 2017). The library was produced with 5' RACE. The sequencing machine was an Illumina HiSeq 2500. A second about 7 to 11 cycle PCR used a sample-barcoded 5' primer and a J-beta primer mix. TCRdb reanalyzed the raw reads on its own, using fastp at Q25 for trimming and MiXCR for clone calling, and kept in-frame beta chains. Every distinct CDR3 protein forms one entry, paired with its most common genes and DNA. In all, the sample holds roughly 1,700,000 distinct CDR3 sequences, and 28% of those were seen once. The ten most abundant clones make up 7.7% of the sample. Sequencing input: blood. The source of these receptors is a woman aged 30 to 39 in good health.

This chain connects TRBV6-2 or TRBV6-3 to TRBJ2-7; D is uncertain. V was shortened by 6 bases and J by 0 bases, with 12 bases between the two germline ends. Germline V gene lookup returns CDR1 MNHEY and CDR2 SVGEGT. This CDR3 is built from 14 residues. CDR3 in amino acids: CASRHTKSSYEQYF. The CDR3 nucleotides read TGTGCCAGCAGGCACACAAAGAGCTCCTACGAGCAGTACTTC.

This clonotype was counted ten times or more. The rearrangement uses TRBV20-1 and TRBJ2-7; D ambiguous. Germline CDR1 DFQATT, CDR2 SNEGSKA (reference sequence). The CDR3 has 11 residues. The CDR3 reads CSARLAYEQYF. The CDR3 DNA follows: TGCAGCGCCCGTTTGGCTTACGAGCAGTACTTC.

V is TRBV11-2 and J is TRBJ2-1; TRBD1 or TRBD2 may be the D gene (5 bases each). The CDR3 runs to 18 residues. V lost 1 base, J lost 0 bases, and 16 bases lay in between. From germline, CDR1 is SGHAT and CDR2 FQNNGV. The CDR3 sequence: CASSLVAGSGSSYNEQFF. As DNA, the CDR3 is TGTGCCAGCAGCTTAGTAGCAGGGTCGGGGTCCTCCTACAATGAGCAGTTCTTC.

This clonotype has ten or more counts. The chain couples TRBV5-1 to TRBJ2-7; TRBD1 might be the D (5 bases). The CDR3 is made up of 14 amino acids. From germline, CDR1 is SGHRS and CDR2 YFSETQ. V lost 0 bases and J 2 bases, leaving 9 bases between the germline ends. CDR3 in amino acids: CASSLGQPTYEQYF. The CDR3, as DNA: TGCGCCAGCAGCTTGGGACAGCCAACCTACGAGCAGTACTTC.

A word on this clonotype: The CDR3 does not end in the conserved phenylalanine or tryptophan, so this is likely a read error. CDR3 in amino acids: CASSPQISTDTQYS. CDR3 DNA: TGTGCCAGCAGTCCCCAAATTAGCACAGATACGCAGTATTCT. The gene calls are TRBV12-3 or TRBV12-4 and TRBJ2-3, with D hard to call. CDR3 length: 14 amino acids. Trimming pared 5 bases from V and 0 bases from J, leaving 9 bases between.

This clonotype was picked up many times. The DNA for the CDR3 is TGTGCCACCAGTGATTTGCAATCCACGGCTCAGGAGACCCAGTACTTC. It encodes CATSDLQSTAQETQYF. The chain employs TRBV24-1 and TRBJ2-5; D gene ambiguous. The V and J ends lost 0 bases and 5 bases respectively, with 15 bases between them. The CDR3 covers 16 residues. CDR1 and CDR2 from the germline V gene are KGHDR and SFDVKD.

The chain carries TRBV29-1 and TRBJ1-4; TRBD1 matches 7 bases. The CDR3 runs 15 residues. Germline CDR1 reads SQVTM; CDR2 reads ANQGSEA. Germline trimming cut 4 bases from V and 7 bases from J; bases unmatched to any gene: 12. This CDR3 is CSVAPVNRGSEKLFF. The CDR3 nucleotides are TGCAGCGTTGCCCCCGTCAACAGGGGAAGTGAAAAACTGTTTTTT.

This clonotype was counted ten times or more. The chain combines TRBV9 with TRBJ1-2; D call uncertain. Trimming pared 0 bases from V and 4 bases from J, leaving 13 bases between. The CDR3 has 15 residues. Germline values: CDR1 SGDLS, CDR2 YYNGEE. Here the CDR3 DNA reads TGTGCCAGCAGCGTAGAAGACGATTTAGGCTATGGCTACACCTTC. This codes for CASSVEDDLGYGYTF.

Concerning this clonotype: This may come from a read error, since a much larger clone is one base off. The chain carries TRBV2 and TRBJ2-1; D is undetermined. The CDR3 runs 14 residues. Per germline, CDR1 SNHLY and CDR2 FYNNEI. The CDR3 sequence is CASKSDGLYNGQFF. CDR3 DNA: TGTGCCAGCAAGAGCGACGGCCTTTACAATGGGCAGTTCTTC. Full variable domain (rest looked up from reference TRBV2 and TRBJ2-1): EPEVTQTPSHQVTQMGQEVILRCVPISNHLYFYWYRQILGQKVEFLVSFYNNEISEKSEIFDDQFSVERPDGSNFTLKIRSTKLEDSAMYFCASKSDGLYNGQFFGPGTRLTVL.

This clonotype occurred many times. This chain joins TRBV7-2 and TRBJ2-1, with TRBD2 identical over 9 bases. J lost 12 bases, V lost 5 bases, and 8 bases had no gene match. Germline V gene data show CDR1 as SGHTA and CDR2 as FQGNSA. CDR3 size: 13 residues. CDR3 in DNA: TGTGCCAGCAGCGCTGGACTAGCGCCCTCGCAGTTCTTC. Residues: CASSAGLAPSQFF.

Of note for this clonotype: A junction boundary mismatches the germline segment, possibly from a read error. In nucleotides, the CDR3 is TGCAACGTTGGCGCGTGGCGGGCCTACAATGAGCAGTTCTTC. Its translation: CNVGAWRAYNEQFF. The J gene is TRBJ2-1, the V gene TRBV29-1; D might be TRBD2 (5 bases). Germline V CDR1 and CDR2: SQVTM, ANQGSEA. CDR3 length: 14 amino acids.

This chain connects TRBV7-2 to TRBJ2-3; 7 bases are shared with TRBD2. CDR3 length: 14 amino acids. J lost 2 bases, V lost 4 bases, and 3 bases had no gene match. The germline V gene has CDR1 SGHTA and CDR2 FQGNSA. CDR3 in DNA: TGTGCCAGCAGCTCAGCGGGACCCACAGATACGCAGTATTTT. This codes for CASSSAGPTDTQYF.

V usage is TRBV5-1 and J usage is TRBJ1-3; D is possibly TRBD1 (6 bases). CDR3 length: 17 amino acids. Per the germline V gene, CDR1 is SGHRS and CDR2 is YFSETQ. V gave up 4 bases and J gave up 0 bases, with 17 bases separating them. The CDR3 coding sequence is TGCGCCAGCAGCCGGGAGGGTTGGGGGGCCTCTGGAAACACCATATATTTT. It codes for CASSREGWGASGNTIYF.

The CDR3 spells CASSVDLQTQYF. The CDR3 DNA reads as TGTGCCAGCAGCGTAGATTTGCAGACCCAGTACTTC. The V and J genes are TRBV9 and TRBJ2-5, with D unclear. Germline loops: CDR1 SGDLS, CDR2 YYNGEE. V lost 0 bases to trimming and J lost 6 bases, with 6 bases between them. The CDR3 has 12 residues.

This clonotype was recorded at least ten times. The chain has TRBV29-1 and TRBJ2-7, with a possible D match to TRBD2 (6 bases). V lost 7 bases to trimming and J lost 1 base, with 11 bases between them. The CDR3 extends over 12 amino acids. Germline V gene sequence: CDR1 SQVTM, CDR2 ANQGSEA. The CDR3 sequence: CSAGGASYEQYF. CDR3 nucleotide sequence: TGCAGCGCAGGAGGGGCTTCCTACGAGCAGTACTTC.

The J gene is TRBJ2-6, the V gene TRBV5-1, with TRBD2 as a possible D gene (6 bases). This CDR3 spans 15 amino acids. The germline V and J ends were trimmed by 3 bases and 2 bases, with 9 bases remaining between them. CDR1 and CDR2 from the germline V gene are SGHRS and YFSETQ. The CDR3 sequence is CASSWREAGANVLTF. The CDR3 coding sequence is TGCGCCAGCAGCTGGAGGGAGGCTGGGGCCAACGTCCTGACTTTC.

The chain has TRBV20-1 and TRBJ2-1; 14 bases line up with TRBD2. J was trimmed by 9 bases and V by 6 bases; bases with no gene match: 7. This CDR3 has 14 amino acids. Germline V CDR1 and CDR2: DFQATT, SNEGSKA (reference sequence). The DNA of the CDR3 is TGCAGTGCCCCGACTAGCGGGAGGGCGGGTGAGCAGTTCTTC. It specifies CSAPTSGRAGEQFF.

The chain couples TRBV27 to TRBJ1-5; D may be TRBD1 (5 bases). Germline V gives CDR1 MNHEY, CDR2 SMNVEV (reference sequence). The CDR3 extends over 14 amino acids. V was shortened by 6 bases and J by 8 bases, with 17 bases between the two germline ends. The CDR3 here is CASSLAPQGKPQHF. The DNA of the CDR3 is TGTGCCAGCAGCCTCGCCCCCCAGGGTAAGCCCCAGCATTTT.

This clonotype showed up just a few times. The chain links TRBV29-1 to TRBJ2-1; 7 bases line up with TRBD2. Germline lookup yields CDR1 SQVTM and CDR2 ANQGSEA. V shed 6 bases, J shed 6 bases, and the junction held 14 bases outside the gene matches. This CDR3 spans 15 amino acids. The CDR3: CSVRGEWGGINEQFF. The CDR3 DNA is TGCAGCGTGCGGGGAGAGTGGGGGGGGATCAATGAGCAGTTCTTC.

Only a few counts were recorded for this clonotype. The rearrangement joins TRBV20-1 to TRBJ2-1; possible D gene TRBD2, 6 bases. This CDR3 region has 18 residues. Germline V gene lookup returns CDR1 DFQATT and CDR2 SNEGSKA (reference sequence). Between the trimmed V and J ends, which lost 2 bases and 7 bases, there was a span of 27 bases. DNA of the CDR3: TGCAGTGCTAGACCCTACCCCGGGGGAGAAGGATCGGAGAATGAGCAGTTCTTC. Translated, it gives CSARPYPGGEGSENEQFF.

J is TRBJ1-2 and V is TRBV5-1; 7 nucleotides align to TRBD1. V gave up 5 bases and J gave up 4 bases; unmatched junction bases: 14. In germline, CDR1 is SGHRS, CDR2 YFSETQ. The CDR3 runs to 16 residues. DNA of the CDR3: TGCGCCAGCAGTTCGACAGGGTTCGGGCTTAGCTATGGCTACACCTTC. This sequence encodes CASSSTGFGLSYGYTF.

The genes are TRBV7-2 and TRBJ1-2, with D possibly TRBD1 on 6 matching bases. Germline CDR1 is SGHTA and CDR2 is FQGNSA. V shed 6 bases and J shed 4 bases, with 12 bases lying between them. The CDR3 covers 13 residues. CDR3 coding DNA: TGTGCCAGCAGAACCCCCAGGGGCTATGGCTACACCTTC. Translation: CASRTPRGYGYTF.

The chain is built from TRBV5-3 and TRBJ2-7; D gene uncertain. TRBV5-3 is annotated as an ORF whose role is uncertain. V gave up 0 bases and J gave up 2 bases, with 6 bases separating them. The CDR3 consists of 13 residues. The CDR3, as DNA: TGTGCCAGAAGCTTGGAAACAGCCTACGAGCAGTACTTC. As protein: CARSLETAYEQYF.

The chain has TRBV7-2 and TRBJ1-1; D gene uncertain. This CDR3 region has 12 residues. The germline V and J ends were trimmed by 3 bases and 11 bases, with 13 bases remaining between them. Germline CDR1 SGHTA, CDR2 FQGNSA. The CDR3, as DNA: TGTGCCAGCAGCTTCCGGGCAGGCCCCGCTTTCTTT. This codes for CASSFRAGPAFF.

This clonotype was seen a handful of times. The chain combines TRBV4-1 with TRBJ1-4; D may be TRBD1 (5 bases). The V end was cut by 4 bases, the J end by 8 bases, with 14 bases between. The CDR3 sequence is 14 residues long. Germline V lookup: CDR1 MGHRA, CDR2 YSYEKL. This CDR3 is CASSPYVGGEKLFF. The CDR3 DNA reads as TGCGCCAGCAGCCCTTACGTGGGGGGGGAAAAACTGTTTTTT.

This clonotype was counted between two and nine times. The chain joins TRBV3-1 to TRBJ1-2, with a weak D call TRBD1 (5 bases). This CDR3 is 18 amino acids long. The V gene lost 2 bases and the J gene lost 4 bases, with 23 bases spanning the gap. Germline V gene lookup returns CDR1 LGHDT and CDR2 YNNKEL (reference sequence). The CDR3 region is CASSQLPSWGVLSYGYTF. In DNA, the CDR3 is TGTGCCAGCAGCCAACTACCTTCTTGGGGGGTTTTGAGCTATGGCTACACCTTC.

The V and J genes are TRBV6-2 or TRBV6-3 and TRBJ1-5; D is unclear. This CDR3 has 13 residues. V was cut by 6 bases and J by 6 bases, with 12 bases left in between. Per the germline V gene, CDR1 is MNHEY and CDR2 is SVGEGT. Here the CDR3 DNA reads TGTGCCAGCAGGGACCTCCGGAGTCAGCCCCAGCATTTT. It encodes CASRDLRSQPQHF.

There are a few counts of this clonotype. The rearrangement uses TRBV5-1 and TRBJ2-1; weak D call: TRBD1 (6 bases). Trimming pared 5 bases from V and 0 bases from J, leaving 15 bases between. The CDR3 contains 16 residues. CDR1 and CDR2 from the germline V gene are SGHRS and YFSETQ. In DNA, the CDR3 is TGCGCCAGCAGAACAGGGCCCACGAGCTCCTACAATGAGCAGTTCTTC. It translates to CASRTGPTSSYNEQFF.